This is a list of T cell receptor beta chains from one sample in a study of OX40 agonist ivuxolimab in advanced cancers. Libraries were prepared by immunoSEQ multiplex PCR; TCRdb keeps only in-frame clonotypes and omits some of them. This table holds some 35,000 clones, about 85% found once. Specimen: CD4+ or CD8+ T cells sorted from blood, collected in a trial of the OX40 agonist ivuxolimab. Receptors were obtained from an adult with an advanced solid tumor such as melanoma, head and neck, liver or kidney cancer. Both conserved end residues are part of each CDR3. The order of the fields is J gene, V gene, clone size, CDR3 length, D gene, CDR3 protein, CDR3 DNA. D genes are given only for firm matches. Size values are once, few and many counts, or a class for expanded clones, and some rows have none.

TRBJ1-4 TRBV7-9 - 16 - CASSSLDSSANEKLFF TGTGCCAGCAGCTCCCTGGACAGTTCGGCTAATGAAAAACTGTTTTTT
TRBJ1-3 TRBV15 - 17 - CATSRDGGVLSGNTIYF TGTGCCACCAGCAGAGATGGGGGGGTTCTCTCTGGAAACACCATATATTTT
TRBJ2-3 TRBV7-9 once 14 - CASRRDTSTDTQYF TGTGCCAGCAGACGGGACACAAGCACAGATACGCAGTATTTT
TRBJ1-4 TRBV28 - 16 - CASSMNKGVRGEKLFF TGTGCCAGCAGCATGAACAAAGGGGTGAGGGGTGAAAAACTGTTTTTT
TRBJ1-1 TRBV19 - 17 TRBD1 CASSKVGTGALNTEAFF TGTGCCAGTAGTAAGGTGGGGACAGGGGCGTTGAACACTGAAGCTTTCTTT
TRBJ1-6 TRBV6-4 - 16 - CAGVSTGSSYNSPLHF TGTGCCGGGGTCTCAACAGGGAGCTCCTATAATTCACCCCTCCACTTT
TRBJ2-1 TRBV5-1 - 15 - CASTPIGTYTNEQFF TGCGCCAGCACGCCAATTGGGACTTATACCAATGAGCAGTTCTTC
TRBJ2-2 TRBV6-1 - 13 - CASRGDRSWELFF TGTGCCAGCCGAGGGGACCGAAGCTGGGAGCTGTTTTTT
TRBJ2-7 TRBV4-1 - 17 - CASSQDWGSRGHYEQYF TGCGCCAGCAGCCAAGATTGGGGGTCCCGGGGACACTACGAGCAGTACTTC
TRBJ2-2 TRBV6-5 few 14 - CASSYARASVELFF TGTGCCAGCAGTTACGCCAGGGCTTCGGTGGAGCTGTTTTTT
TRBJ1-1 TRBV7-6 - 14 - CASSLASWDTEAFF TGTGCCAGCAGCTTAGCGAGCTGGGACACAGAAGCTTTCTTT
TRBJ1-2 TRBV28 - 13 - CASSLKGGYGYTF TGTGCCAGCAGTTTAAAGGGGGGCTATGGCTACACCTTC
TRBJ1-2 TRBV11-2 - 14 - CASSLAGAFSGYTF TGTGCCAGCAGCTTGGCGGGGGCTTTTTCTGGCTACACCTTC
TRBJ2-3 TRBV9 - 13 TRBD2 CASQRGYTDTQYF TGTGCCTCGCAGCGGGGGTACACAGATACGCAGTATTTT
TRBJ1-6 TRBV2 - 16 TRBD1 CASSRQGRSYNSPLHF TGTGCCAGCAGTCGACAGGGACGCTCCTATAATTCACCCCTCCACTTT
TRBJ1-3 TRBV12-5 - 15 TRBD1 CASGLGDSSGNTIYF TGTGCTAGTGGTTTGGGGGACAGCTCTGGAAACACCATATATTTT
TRBJ1-2 TRBV9 once 16 - CASSPQGIGSNYGYTF TGTGCCAGCAGCCCACAGGGAATCGGCTCTAACTATGGCTACACCTTC